This note documents a single TCR beta chain sequence. Its recognized antigen is unknown. Per-nucleotide qualities are absent, and no much larger clonotype sits a single base away. TCRbeta CDR3 regions were amplified from genomic DNA by means of the immunoSEQ Assay, a bias-controlled multiplex PCR. As for how the authors treated the data: Within the assay, amplification of reference gene primers was used to estimate how many nucleated cells each sample contained. To quantify the absolute abundance of each unique TCRbeta CDR3 rearrangement, sequence reads were collapsed and filtered. For each sample, productive Simpson clonality was calculated as the square root of Simpson's diversity index over productive rearrangements. TCRdb took over this immuneACCESS table, retaining in-frame rearrangements with V and J assigned. Such tables are incomplete; in checked studies, under half of the missing clones stem from an unresolved V gene, and the remainder is unexplained. That table is the source of V, J and clone size, and D and trimming were worked out from the DNA. The sample data list approximately 180,000 clones, and about 83% of these were observed just once. Roughly 18% of the sample rests with the top ten.

The entry originates in a study of blood T cell repertoires in COVID-19 (dated by TCRdb to about 2020). Regarding the complete study: Collaborator samples came from the United States, Italy and Spain and covered acute and convalescent phases of COVID-19. The material from the prospective study consisted of cDNA or gDNA derived from T cells, B-cell-depleted T cells, or PBMCs. Subjects who had been exposed to COVID-19, were actively infected with it, or had recovered from it provided the deeply sampled blood TCRbeta repertoires that made up the dataset. The repertoires were released in a freely available public database meant as a resource for research on the immune response to SARS-CoV-2. Samples were obtained from the ongoing ImmuneRACE study (first 160 participants) and from approximately 1,200 subjects provided by 6 global collaborators. Sample metadata almost always included a de-identified subject ID, COVID-19 status, age in years and sex. Where available, HLA class I and class II types were taken from metadata supplied by the sample provider and were not determined by assay-based typing. Broader findings and caveats from the paper: The amount of clinical and demographic metadata varied by source and participant and was provided uncurated.

Taken from cysteine to phenylalanine, the CDR3 has 15 residues. The kept DNA is CDR3 alone, 45 bases in frame from the first base. From the germline V gene, CDR1 is MNHEY and CDR2 is SVGEGT. Unmatched junction bases come to 5, with V trimmed by 0 bases and J by 4 bases. In Seattle, one collaborating source enrolled patients while the infection was active and tracked those patients longitudinally over the course of disease. The collaborating institutions used their own protocols to collect whole blood in K2EDTA tubes. For TCRbeta analysis, collaborators shipped samples in one of three forms: frozen whole blood, isolated PBMCs, or DNA extracted from either of those sample types.

The clonotype comes from a person in their 70s with COVID-19, enrolled during active disease. The rearranged segments are TRBV6-2 or TRBV6-3 and TRBJ1-1; TRBD1 lines up with 7 middle nucleotides. The sequenced sample consisted of peripheral blood. The CDR3 in this case is CASSYSGGLGTEAFF. The DNA reads TGTGCCAGCAGTTACTCAGGGGGCTTGGGCACTGAAGCTTTCTTT.